A selection of T cell receptor beta chains follows, all from one sample in a study of blood T cells in healthy people across ages. TCRdb re-derived calls from the 5' RACE reads in MiXCR, one entry per CDR3 protein. The sample records around 700,000 distinct CDR3 sequences, around 25% being singletons. Another study also made use of these data, one on T cells of mothers and their children.

Sequencing used blood. Receptor source: a boy under 18 in good health. The CDR3 runs from the conserved cysteine through the conserved F or W.

cdr3_aa	v_call	j_call
CASSLDGMRVSPLHF	TRBV28	TRBJ1-6
CASSRSTATEAFF	TRBV9	TRBJ1-1
CASSLFVAEQYF	TRBV12-3/TRBV12-4	TRBJ2-7
CASSQEGLPKRGYTF	TRBV3-1	TRBJ1-2
CASSATGNSPLHF	TRBV28	TRBJ1-6
CASSLERGNIQYF	TRBV7-6	TRBJ2-4
CASSQDYLLNTEAFF	TRBV14	TRBJ1-1
CSAAGNSNQPQHF	TRBV20-1	TRBJ1-5
CASSLNVIDLTDTQYF	TRBV7-2	TRBJ2-3
CASSQGLYTGELFF	TRBV4-3	TRBJ2-2
CASSQRTQETQYF	TRBV4-2	TRBJ2-5
CASSLREATRETQYF	TRBV28	TRBJ2-5
CASMGGIADTQYF	TRBV7-9	TRBJ2-3
CASSFISGNEQYF	TRBV5-1	TRBJ2-7
CSGGKGGYEQYF	TRBV29-1	TRBJ2-7
CASRDTSGASSGELFF	TRBV7-3	TRBJ2-2
CASLTMGSEQFF	TRBV10-2	TRBJ2-1
CASSWGDMNTEAFF	TRBV6-6	TRBJ1-1
CASSSRDGLHYGYTF	TRBV5-5	TRBJ1-2
CASSPTSGATSTEAFF	TRBV25-1	TRBJ1-1
CASSLVSPGTQYF	TRBV7-2	TRBJ2-5
CSAREAIDTQYF	TRBV20-1	TRBJ2-3
CASSFPAKTQETQYF	TRBV11-2	TRBJ2-5
CSARPLAEVNEQFF	TRBV20-1	-
CATSDHTDGNTEAFF	TRBV24-1	TRBJ1-1
CASSQVAEETQYF	TRBV4-1	TRBJ2-5
CASSPPTSGWLYEQYF	TRBV11-2	TRBJ2-7
CSASYLPGEQYF	TRBV20-1	TRBJ2-7
CASSLDPGVTEAFF	TRBV5-1	TRBJ1-1
CASSQARVGAYEQYF	TRBV4-2	TRBJ2-7
CSASSAGGSTDTQYF	TRBV20-1	TRBJ2-3
CASTSFRETQYF	TRBV2	TRBJ2-5
CASSLEATTSGAFF	TRBV7-2	TRBJ1-1
CASSERQFGGVYEQFF	TRBV9	-
CASKNQGNSPLHF	TRBV28	TRBJ1-6
CSVVSNTEAFF	TRBV29-1	TRBJ1-1
CASSGFKAGLAGYNEQLF	TRBV9	TRBJ2-1
CASRASSNYGYTF	TRBV28	TRBJ1-2
CASSQQWATNEKLFF	TRBV3-1	TRBJ1-4
CASSMTSALRETQYF	TRBV5-1	TRBJ2-5
CASSSRTGIPYGYTF	TRBV9	TRBJ1-2
CSVELAGDYQETQYF	TRBV29-1	TRBJ2-5
CAASSGVRVEAFF	TRBV15	TRBJ1-1
CASSQDRDFYNEQFF	TRBV4-2	TRBJ2-1
CASSPLDNEQYF	TRBV12-3/TRBV12-4	TRBJ2-7
CASSIDRETQYF	TRBV6-5	TRBJ2-5
CASRPQGKHEQYF	TRBV25-1	TRBJ2-7
CASSSQGDGEQFF	TRBV27	TRBJ2-1
CASKGDTEVFF	TRBV5-1	TRBJ1-1
CASTRDQGRNEQFF	TRBV7-2	-